These T cell receptor beta chains were read from a single sample in a study. TCRdb ran MiXCR on the 5' RACE reads and lists one entry per CDR3 protein. The sample carries about 8,900 distinct CDR3 sequences, around 50% recorded once. The sample comprised Tregs sorted from a lymph node. These receptors were collected from a female donor with breast cancer. Both conserved end residues are part of each CDR3. The D gene is left open where the match is weak. Where a row states a size, it is once, few, many or the class of an expanded clone; other rows omit it.

TRBJ2-1 | TRBV20-1 | - | TRBD2 | TGCAGTGCTAGGAGGACTAGTACATTTGATAGGAATGAGCAGTTCTTC | CSARRTSTFDRNEQFF
TRBJ2-5 | TRBV18 | once | - | TGTGCCAGCTCACCGTTTCATCAAGAGACCCAGTACTTC | CASSPFHQETQYF
TRBJ2-2 | TRBV5-1 | - | - | TGCGCCAGCAGCCCCGGACATCTCACCGGGGAGCTGTTTTTT | CASSPGHLTGELFF
TRBJ2-2 | TRBV27 | once | - | TGTGCCAGCAGTCGGATTGGAGCGGGTGGGAACACCGGGGAGCTGTTTTTT | CASSRIGAGGNTGELFF
TRBJ2-7 | TRBV5-1 | - | TRBD1 | TGCGCCAGCAGCCCACCCGGGACAGGGCTTTTCCACGAGCAGTACTTC | CASSPPGTGLFHEQYF
TRBJ2-3 | TRBV20-1 | - | TRBD2 | TGCAGTGCTAGTGCCCGGGAGGGCCAAGATACGCAGTATTTT | CSASAREGQDTQYF
TRBJ1-5 | TRBV6-6 | - | - | TGTGCCAGCAGTGTGACAAGCAATCAGCCCCAGCATTTT | CASSVTSNQPQHF
TRBJ2-5 | TRBV20-1 | - | TRBD2 | TGCAGTGCAGGACTAGCGGGGTCCCAAGAGACCCAGTACTTC | CSAGLAGSQETQYF
TRBJ1-1 | TRBV11-2 | - | - | TGTGCCAGCAGCCCCGGGACCTTTACTGAAGCTTTCTTT | CASSPGTFTEAFF
TRBJ2-2 | TRBV9 | few | - | TGTGCCAGCAGCGTAGCGTTAGCCGGGGAGCTGTTTTTT | CASSVALAGELFF
TRBJ1-6 | TRBV6-5 | once | - | TGTGCCAGCAGACAGACCACTCACCGTTCACCCCTCCACTTT | CASRQTTHRSPLHF
TRBJ1-5 | TRBV2 | once | - | TGTGCCAGCGGACCCATCCGGGCCCAGCATTTT | CASGPIRAQHF
TRBJ2-6 | TRBV7-3 | few | - | TGTGCCAGCAGCCCAGGTATATGGAGCTCTGGGGCCAACGTCCTGACTTTC | CASSPGIWSSGANVLTF
TRBJ2-5 | TRBV5-6 | few | - | TGTGCCAGCAGCTTGGCCCGGGCAGCCATATACTTC | CASSLARAAIYF
TRBJ2-1 | TRBV4-2 | - | TRBD2 | TGTGCCAGCAGCCAAGAGACGCTAGCGGGAGGAGAGCAGTTCTTC | CASSQETLAGGEQFF
TRBJ2-1 | TRBV6-4 | - | TRBD2 | TGTGCCAGCAGTGGACTAGCGGGAGTCGGCGGCAATGAGCAGTTCTTC | CASSGLAGVGGNEQFF
TRBJ1-1 | TRBV29-1 | few | - | TGCAGCGGGGGCTTGGGGAGCTCGAACACTGAAGCTTTCTTT | CSGGLGSSNTEAFF
TRBJ1-1 | TRBV5-1 | few | - | TGCGCCAGCAGTGGACTCTCGAACACTGAAGCTTTCTTT | CASSGLSNTEAFF
TRBJ1-5 | TRBV6-2/TRBV6-3 | few | - | TGTGCCAGCAGTTACGACAGCGGGTATCAGCCCCAGCATTTT | CASSYDSGYQPQHF
TRBJ2-1 | TRBV20-1 | once | - | TGCAGTGCTAGCCCGATGAGCTCCTACAATGAGCAGTTCTTC | CSASPMSSYNEQFF
TRBJ2-2 | TRBV5-5 | - | - | TGTGCCAGCAGCTCCAGGGGACCTAACACCGGGGAGCTGTTTTTT | CASSSRGPNTGELFF
TRBJ1-2 | TRBV20-1 | - | TRBD1 | TGCAGTGCTAGCCGAGGGACAGGGAGGGATGGCTACACCTTC | CSASRGTGRDGYTF
TRBJ2-7 | TRBV12-3/TRBV12-4 | few | TRBD1 | TGTGCCAGCAGTTTAGTCCGGACAGGGCATGCCGAGCAGTACTTC | CASSLVRTGHAEQYF
TRBJ1-1 | TRBV29-1 | - | - | TGCAGCGTTGATGGGGAGACTGAAGCTTTCTTT | CSVDGETEAFF
TRBJ2-7 | TRBV18 | - | TRBD1 | TGTGCCAGCTCACTCAGCTCAGGGGGCGAGCAGTACTTC | CASSLSSGGEQYF
TRBJ2-3 | TRBV25-1 | once | TRBD2 | TGTGCCAGCAGTGAATCCGGGGATAGTGGGACTAGCGGGATATCCTCATTCACAGATACGCAGTATTTT | CASSESGDSGTSGISSFTDTQYF
TRBJ1-1 | TRBV20-1 | - | - | TGCAGTGCCTGGGGACAACAAGACGTGAGGGCTTTCTTT | CSAWGQQDVRAFF
TRBJ2-1 | TRBV20-1 | - | TRBD2 | TGCAGTGCCGATAGAGGCGGGAGGGGCAATGAGCAGTTCTTC | CSADRGGRGNEQFF
TRBJ2-3 | TRBV20-1 | medium-sized | TRBD2 | TGCAGTGCATACGGACCGGGACTAGCGGGAGCAGATACGCAGTATTTT | CSAYGPGLAGADTQYF
TRBJ2-6 | TRBV6-1 | few | - | TGTGCCAGCAGTGAAGGGCGGGGTGGGGCCAACGTCCTGACTTTC | CASSEGRGGANVLTF
TRBJ2-3 | TRBV27 | few | TRBD2 | TGTGCCAGCAGTTTAATGGCGGGAGATCTTCCAGATACGCAGTATTTT | CASSLMAGDLPDTQYF
TRBJ2-5 | TRBV12-3/TRBV12-4 | - | - | TGTGCCAGCAGTAGGATCTTCCAAGAGACCCAGTACTTC | CASSRIFQETQYF
TRBJ2-1 | TRBV19 | few | - | TGTGCCAGTAGTATAAATTCAGCCGACAATGAGCAGTTCTTC | CASSINSADNEQFF
TRBJ2-7 | TRBV7-2 | - | - | TGTGCCAGCAGCTTATTGGACAGTACCTACGAGCAGTACTTC | CASSLLDSTYEQYF
TRBJ1-5 | TRBV18 | - | TRBD1 | TGTGCCAGCTCACGGGGGACAGGGCTCTATAGCAATCAGCCCCAGCATTTT | CASSRGTGLYSNQPQHF
TRBJ2-5 | TRBV20-1 | few | TRBD2 | TGCAGTGCCACTAGCGGGAGGGTAGGAGAGACCCAGTACTTC | CSATSGRVGETQYF
TRBJ2-2 | TRBV29-1 | - | TRBD2 | TGCAGCGTCCCGGGCGGACTAGCGGGAGCTGGGGAGCTGTTTTTT | CSVPGGLAGAGELFF
TRBJ1-1 | TRBV20-1 | once | - | TGCAGTGCTAGGCCGTATGACAGCCTCAACACTGAAGCTTTCTTT | CSARPYDSLNTEAFF
TRBJ1-1 | TRBV3-1 | - | - | TGTGCCAGCAGCCCATCGGAAAGGGCAGCTTTCTTT | CASSPSERAAFF
TRBJ2-5 | TRBV7-2 | - | TRBD2 | TGTGCCAGCAGCCAAAGTTCCTTAGCGGGACAACAAGAGACCCAGTACTTC | CASSQSSLAGQQETQYF
TRBJ2-3 | TRBV4-3 | - | TRBD1 | TGCGCCAGCAGCCAATACCGTGGACAGGGGGCAGATACGCAGTATTTT | CASSQYRGQGADTQYF
TRBJ2-2 | TRBV5-1 | - | - | TGCGCCAGCAGCTTCACGGGGGCGGGGGAGCTGTTTTTT | CASSFTGAGELFF
TRBJ2-1 | TRBV4-1 | - | - | TGCGCCAGCAGCCAAGCGAGCCTTATAGCAGGTTTGGGTGAGCAGTTCTTC | CASSQASLIAGLGEQFF
TRBJ2-5 | TRBV29-1 | - | - | TGCAGCGCGGGACAACAAGAGACCCAGTACTTC | CSAGQQETQYF
TRBJ2-3 | TRBV7-9 | - | - | TGTGCCAGCAGCTTATATGTGGGTAGTGGGACAGATACGCAGTATTTT | CASSLYVGSGTDTQYF
TRBJ2-2 | TRBV20-1 | - | - | TGCAGTGCTCGCGTAGCGGCTACCGGGGAGCTGTTTTTT | CSARVAATGELFF
TRBJ1-5 | TRBV20-1 | - | - | TGCAGTGCTAGAGTACCGGGAAATCAGCCCCAGCATTTT | CSARVPGNQPQHF
TRBJ1-1 | TRBV5-1 | - | TRBD1 | TGCGCCAGCAGCTTGGCGGGACAGGGGTTCATGAACACTGAAGCTTTCTTT | CASSLAGQGFMNTEAFF
TRBJ1-4 | TRBV20-1 | - | - | TGCAGTGCTAGAGATCTGGGGGGGGCTATGGAAAAACTGTTTTTT | CSARDLGGAMEKLFF
TRBJ1-2 | TRBV9 | - | - | TGTGCCAGCAGACATACAGAAAACTATGGCTACACCTTC | CASRHTENYGYTF
TRBJ2-3 | TRBV7-2 | - | - | TGTGCCAGCAGCTTATCTAGATGGGGAGATACGCAGTATTTT | CASSLSRWGDTQYF
TRBJ2-7 | TRBV25-1 | few | TRBD1 | TGTGCCAGCAGTGACACAGGGGTGGGGGAGCAGTACTTC | CASSDTGVGEQYF
TRBJ2-3 | TRBV7-6 | medium-sized | - | TGTGCCAGCAGCGTCATGGGGGTTCGACACACAGATACGCAGTATTTT | CASSVMGVRHTDTQYF
TRBJ2-5 | TRBV6-2/TRBV6-3 | few | TRBD2 | TGTGCCAGCAGTAGCGGGGGGAGCGAGGAGACCCAGTACTTC | CASSSGGSEETQYF
TRBJ1-1 | TRBV20-1 | - | - | TGCAGTGCTAAAGTGGCAGGGTCGAACACTGAAGCTTTCTTT | CSAKVAGSNTEAFF